Only a few counts were recorded for the clone carrying this T cell receptor (beta chain). The antigen is undetermined. This CDR3 has 14 residues. Germline V CDR1 and CDR2: SGHRS, YFSETQ. Trimming removed 5 bases at V and 0 bases at J, with 11 bases between. This entry is derived from a study of blood T cells in healthy people across ages. General study results and limits: The fall in TCR beta diversity per million T cells was roughly linear with age.

With a J-beta primer mix and a sample-barcoded 5' primer, a second PCR ran roughly 6 to 11 cycles. Each cDNA molecule received a tag from a template-switch adaptor that had 12 random nucleotides. One entry per CDR3 protein results from TCRdb running MiXCR on the 5' RACE reads. The table records 650,000 to 1,000,000 distinct CDR3 sequences, roughly 40% of them present only once. This TCR derives from a man aged 18-30 years in good health. What was sequenced was blood. This chain uses TRBV5-1 with TRBJ1-2; D is unclear. CDR3 nucleotides: TGCGCCAGCAGACCCGACGGAGCTAACTATGGCTACACCTTC. It is translated as CASRPDGANYGYTF.